The entry that follows covers one T cell receptor (beta chain) sequence. The antigen is undetermined. Time point reported: 2014-2015 season, pre-vaccination. Sorted blood CD4 subsets were sequenced before and after adults received seasonal inactivated influenza vaccine. Subjects lived in the community and lacked influenza vaccine within the prior 6 months. Donors with HIV/AIDS, active malignancy, immunomodulators or active illness were excluded. There are 14 residues in the CDR3. CDR1 is SGDLS and CDR2 is YYNGEE in the germline V gene. The germline V and J ends were trimmed by 3 bases and 4 bases, with 12 bases remaining between them. Clones were read by immunoSEQ multiplex PCR, and TCRdb kept only the in-frame ones, dropping some. The data contain roughly 13,000 clones, about 83% of them singletons. The data belong to a study of follicular helper T cells after annual influenza vaccination. Study outcomes and limitations: Successive annual vaccinations recalled a recurrent oligoclonal ICOS+CD38+ cTfh response with influenza-specific clonotypes.

V gene TRBV9 combines with J gene TRBJ2-3; a possible D gene is TRBD1 (5 bases). Sequenced material: CXCR5- memory CD4+ T cells sorted from blood, taken on the day of influenza vaccination. The clonotype was recovered from an adult who received the influenza vaccine. In DNA, the CDR3 is TGTGCCAGCAGCGCCGACAGTTGGTCAGATACGCAGTATTTT. It specifies CASSADSWSDTQYF. Full variable domain (rest looked up from reference TRBV9 and TRBJ2-3): DSGVTQTPKHLITATGQRVTLRCSPRSGDLSVYWYQQSLDQGLQFLIQYYNGEERAKGNILERFSAQQFPDLHSELNLSSLELGDSALYFCASSADSWSDTQYFGPGTRLTVL.